This T cell receptor beta chain stems from a study of early T cells in non-severe SARS-CoV-2 infection. Looking at the study overall: The sequenced material was bulk RNA from unsorted whole blood, and its chains were unpaired. Study outcomes and limitations: VDJdb matching, biased toward anti-spike CD8 responses, missed private and CD4 specificities.

Unique molecular identifiers were attached to individual cDNA molecules. TCRdb passed the 5' RACE reads through MiXCR, listing each CDR3 protein once. The sample includes about 90,000 distinct CDR3 sequences, over 9.5% of them seen just once. To note about this clonotype: Antigen: not known.

With 6 bases removed from V and 2 bases from J, the gap between germline ends came to 14 bases. The CDR3 is 15 residues long. Looked up from germline, CDR1 is MNHEY and CDR2 is SMNVEV (reference sequence). V usage is TRBV27 and J usage is TRBJ2-1, with D possibly called TRBD1 or TRBD2 (5 bases each). This receptor was taken from an adult who was a healthcare worker with PCR-confirmed SARS-CoV-2 infection or an uninfected control (not recorded which). Material: whole blood, obtained at baseline. CDR3 region: CASSRGREPYNEQFF. The CDR3 DNA is TGTGCCAGCAGCCGGGGCAGGGAGCCCTACAATGAGCAGTTCTTC.